The present entry profiles one TCR beta chain with its context. These data belong to a study of blood T cell repertoires in COVID-19. Study in general: Acute and convalescent COVID-19 samples came from the United States, Italy and Spain. From T cells, B-cell-depleted T cells, or PBMCs came the material, which was cDNA or gDNA.

CDR1 SGHTS and CDR2 YDEGEE come from the germline V gene. The length of the CDR3 is 15 residues. Trimming took 1 base from V and 4 from J; bases not matched to a gene: 5. Original handling: Amplification of reference gene primers provided the estimated nucleated cell counts. The table came from immunoSEQ multiplex PCR; TCRdb's copy has only in-frame clones and leaves some out. The D gene and trimming were derived from the DNA, and the V and J assignments and clone size from that table. The top ten hold around 1.5% of the sample, which has 110,000 or so clones, 65% to 85% seen once. The chain combines TRBV5-8 with TRBJ1-2, with TRBD1 identical over 9 bases. The specimen was peripheral blood. This receptor was obtained from a man aged 45-60 years with acute or convalescent COVID-19. In DNA form, the CDR3 reads TGTGCCAGCAGCTTGATGGGACAGGGTTCCTATGGCTACACCTTC. Its protein product is CASSLMGQGSYGYTF.